This TCR beta chain originates from a study of CD8 T cells in ankylosing spondylitis. Study outcomes and limitations: Seemingly distinctive of ankylosing spondylitis blood was a TCR beta motif formed by eight highly homologous variants. Disease-linked clones reportedly showed significant enrichment in matched ankylosing spondylitis synovial fluid. Relatively scarce in peripheral blood, disease-linked clones were CD8+.

This clonotype was recorded many times. Its antigen is undetermined. Using its own MiXCR run on the 5' RACE reads, TCRdb lists one record per CDR3 protein. The data hold fewer than 200,000 distinct CDR3 sequences, with around a sixth observed a single time. The V gene lost 6 bases and the J gene lost 0 bases, with 5 bases spanning the gap. Germline-derived CDR1 and CDR2 are MNHNS and SASEGT. There are 12 residues in the CDR3. The origin of this receptor is a male donor aged 10-30 years with ankylosing spondylitis or in good health (not recorded which). Sequenced sample: blood, either unsorted or a sorted T cell fraction (not recorded which). V is TRBV6-1 and J is TRBJ1-1; D gene uncertain. The CDR3 DNA follows: TGTGCCAGCAGGAATTTGAACACTGAAGCTTTCTTT. Translating it yields CASRNLNTEAFF.